Each of the 32 T cell receptor beta chains below was sequenced from the same sample in a study of CD4+ T cells in melanoma. Clones were sequenced by immunoSEQ multiplex PCR, and TCRdb holds only the in-frame ones, with some missing. The table records about 50,000 clones, 89% of them present only once. Sequencing was carried out using peripheral blood. The receptors derive from a human donor with melanoma.

The chain employs TRBV5-1 and TRBJ2-5; 8 positions match TRBD2. V lost 6 bases, J lost 1 base, and 5 bases stayed unmatched. The CDR3 contains 14 residues. Germline-derived CDR1 and CDR2 are SGHRS and YFSETQ. CDR3 in DNA: TGCGCCAGCAACCACGGACTAGCCCAAGAGACCCAGTACTTC. Translating gives CASNHGLAQETQYF.

This clone was observed a single time. The V gene is TRBV7-9, the J gene TRBJ1-2; D ambiguous. The length of the CDR3 is 14 residues. Trimming removed 4 bases at V and 8 bases at J, with 17 bases between. From germline, CDR1 is SEHNR and CDR2 FQNEAQ (reference sequence). The CDR3: CASSWPEGAEGYTF. The DNA for the CDR3 is TGTGCCAGCAGCTGGCCGGAGGGCGCGGAAGGCTACACCTTC.

The chain couples TRBV19 to TRBJ2-3, with TRBD2 identical over 11 bases. The germline V gene encodes CDR1 LNHDA and CDR2 SQIVND (reference sequence). This CDR3 region has 19 residues. The ends lost 1 base at V and 4 bases at J; junction bases unmatched: 13. The CDR3 DNA reads as TGTGCCAGTAGTATAGGCCTAGCGGGGGGCCGTAGCATCCCAGATACGCAGTATTTT. Its protein is CASSIGLAGGRSIPDTQYF.

With respect to this clone: In the same sample, other DNA sequences code for this CDR3. The CDR3: CASSLGGYEQYF. The CDR3 region has the DNA TGCGCCAGCAGCTTGGGAGGGTACGAGCAGTACTTC. The J gene is TRBJ2-7, the V gene TRBV5-1; D possibly corresponds to TRBD2 (5 bases). The germline V and J ends were trimmed by 0 bases and 4 bases, with 5 bases remaining between them. The CDR3 is made up of 12 amino acids. Per germline, CDR1 SGHRS and CDR2 YFSETQ.

This chain links TRBV5-1 with TRBJ1-2, with no clear D. The germline V gene has CDR1 SGHRS and CDR2 YFSETQ. Trimming cost V 0 bases and J 1 base, with 10 bases left between them. This CDR3 contains 15 residues. The CDR3 spells CASSLERRDNYGYTF. In DNA form, the CDR3 reads TGCGCCAGCAGCTTGGAGCGGCGGGATAACTATGGCTACACCTTC.

The chain employs TRBV11-3 and TRBJ2-1, with a possible D match to TRBD2 (5 bases). The CDR3 is 15 amino acids. V lost 0 bases, J lost 0 bases, and 6 bases lay in between. The germline CDR1 and CDR2 sequences are SGHNT and YENEEA. This chain's CDR3 is CASSLEGSSYNEQFF. CDR3 in DNA: TGTGCCAGCAGCTTAGAGGGGAGCTCCTACAATGAGCAGTTCTTC.

This clone was observed a few times. The chain couples TRBV4-3 to TRBJ2-2; D unresolved. The CDR3 runs 16 residues. Germline V gives CDR1 LGHNA, CDR2 YSLEER. Trimming took off 3 bases at V and 0 bases at J, with 11 bases between the two ends. In DNA form, the CDR3 reads TGCGCCAGCAGCCATAAGAGTGTAACGAACACCGGGGAGCTGTTTTTT. It translates to CASSHKSVTNTGELFF.

This clone rates as medium-sized. The sample has other DNA sequences that encode this CDR3 too. The chain carries TRBV6-6 and TRBJ2-7; no clear D. This CDR3 is 12 amino acids long. The germline V and J ends were trimmed by 4 bases and 2 bases, with 6 bases remaining between them. CDR1 and CDR2 from the germline V gene are MNHNY and SVGAGI (reference sequence). CDR3 DNA sequence: TGTGCCAGCAGTTCCGGGCCCTACGAGCAGTACTTC. The encoded protein is CASSSGPYEQYF.

The chain employs TRBV5-1 and TRBJ2-5, with 8 bases aligning to TRBD2. The ends lost 1 base at V and 4 bases at J; junction bases unmatched: 3. There are 14 residues in the CDR3. Germline V gene data show CDR1 as SGHRS and CDR2 as YFSETQ. CDR3 coding DNA: TGCGCCAGCAGCTTGACGGGGGGGCGAGAGACCCAGTACTTC. Translated, it gives CASSLTGGRETQYF.

The chain couples TRBV7-9 to TRBJ2-5; tentatively, D is TRBD1 (5 bases). Germline values: CDR1 SEHNR, CDR2 FQNEAQ (reference sequence). V was clipped by 2 bases and J by 0 bases, with 22 bases between them. There are 19 residues in the CDR3. CDR3 residues: CASSLLSRQTDEYQETQYF. In DNA, the CDR3 is TGTGCCAGCAGCTTATTGAGTCGCCAGACAGACGAATACCAAGAGACCCAGTACTTC.

The chain employs TRBV5-4 and TRBJ2-3, with TRBD2 matching 9 bases. The CDR3 consists of 15 residues. CDR1 SGHNT and CDR2 YYREEE come from the germline V gene (reference sequence). Trimming at V came to 4 bases and at J to 4 bases, leaving 7 bases not matched to a gene. CDR3 sequence reads: CASSPPSGVADTQYF. In nucleotides, the CDR3 is TGTGCCAGCAGCCCGCCTAGCGGGGTTGCAGATACGCAGTATTTT. The variable domain in full, completed from reference TRBV5-4 and TRBJ2-3, reads ETGVTQSPTHLIKTRGQQVTLRCSSQSGHNTVSWYQQALGQGPQFIFQYYREEENGRGNFPPRFSGLQFPNYSSELNVNALELDDSALYLCASSPPSGVADTQYFGPGTRLTVL.

The chain uses TRBV5-6 and TRBJ1-5; 8 bases are a match to TRBD1. V lost 4 bases, J lost 6 bases, and 15 bases stayed unmatched. Germline-derived CDR1 and CDR2 are SGHDT and YYEEEE. The CDR3 runs to 17 residues. CDR3 protein: CASSTAPGTGTPQPQHF. Here the CDR3 DNA reads TGTGCCAGCAGCACCGCACCCGGGACAGGTACGCCTCAGCCCCAGCATTTT.

The chain has TRBV18 and TRBJ2-6, with a tentative D call TRBD2 (5 bases). Germline V gene sequence: CDR1 KGHSH, CDR2 LQKENI. Between the trimmed V and J ends, which lost 6 bases and 2 bases, there was a span of 11 bases. The CDR3 has 15 residues. CDR3 in amino acids: CASSLQEAGANVLTF. The CDR3 DNA reads TGTGCCAGCTCGCTCCAGGAGGCTGGGGCCAACGTCCTGACTTTC.

The CDR3 spells CASSEDTTNEKLFF. The DNA for the CDR3 is TGTGCCAGCAGCGAAGACACAACTAATGAAAAACTGTTTTTT. The chain joins TRBV9 to TRBJ1-4; D gene unclear. Looked up from germline, CDR1 is SGDLS and CDR2 is YYNGEE. Trimming stripped 3 bases from V and 0 bases from J, with 6 bases between. This CDR3 is built from 14 residues. The whole variable domain, remainder taken from reference TRBV9 and TRBJ1-4, is DSGVTQTPKHLITATGQRVTLRCSPRSGDLSVYWYQQSLDQGLQFLIQYYNGEERAKGNILERFSAQQFPDLHSELNLSSLELGDSALYFCASSEDTTNEKLFFGSGTQLSVL.

This clone came up a few times. This chain joins TRBV29-1 and TRBJ2-5, with D perhaps matching TRBD1 (5 bases). CDR3 length: 14 amino acids. V was cut by 4 bases and J by 5 bases, with 17 bases left in between. Germline lookup yields CDR1 SQVTM and CDR2 ANQGSEA. The CDR3: CSVVKELSGETQYF. The CDR3 nucleotides are TGCAGCGTTGTTAAAGAACTCTCAGGGGAGACCCAGTACTTC.

The chain has TRBV2 and TRBJ1-5; D gene ambiguous. Trimming left V 1 base short and J 0 bases short, with 4 bases between. Germline assignment: CDR1 SNHLY and CDR2 FYNNEI. The CDR3 totals 14 residues. The CDR3 protein is CASSEVDSNQPQHF. Written as DNA, the CDR3 is TGTGCCAGCAGTGAAGTAGATAGCAATCAGCCCCAGCATTTT. Complete variable domain (other parts from reference TRBV2 and TRBJ1-5): EPEVTQTPSHQVTQMGQEVILRCVPISNHLYFYWYRQILGQKVEFLVSFYNNEISEKSEIFDDQFSVERPDGSNFTLKIRSTKLEDSAMYFCASSEVDSNQPQHFGDGTRLSIL.

The chain links TRBV30 to TRBJ2-5; possible D gene TRBD2, 7 bases. Germline CDR1 GTSNPN, CDR2 SVGIG (reference sequence). The V end lost 5 bases, the J end lost 5 bases, and 18 bases lay between the germline ends. This CDR3 spans 14 amino acids. CDR3: CAWARRGAWETQYF. The DNA for the CDR3 is TGTGCCTGGGCCAGACGGGGGGCATGGGAGACCCAGTACTTC.

The rearrangement links TRBV5-1 to TRBJ2-3, with 11 bases identical to TRBD2. Germline V gives CDR1 SGHRS, CDR2 YFSETQ. The CDR3 length is 17 residues. V trimming: 1 base; J trimming: 4 bases; junction bases outside the gene matches: 8. CDR3: CASSLTMTSGAADTQYF. The CDR3 DNA sequence: TGCGCCAGCAGCTTGACTATGACTAGCGGGGCGGCAGATACGCAGTATTTT.

This chain uses TRBV7-2 with TRBJ1-4, with D unclear. The CDR3 covers 14 residues. The V gene's germline CDR1 is SGHTA and CDR2 FQGNSA. V lost 5 bases and J 2 bases, leaving 9 bases between the germline ends. The CDR3 bases are TGTGCCAGCAGCGACCGGACCACTAATGAAAAACTGTTTTTT. It codes for CASSDRTTNEKLFF. The full variable domain, completed using reference TRBV7-2 and TRBJ1-4, is GAGVSQSPSNKVTEKGKDVELRCDPISGHTALYWYRQSLGQGLEFLIYFQGNSAPDKSGLPSDRFSAERTGGSVSTLTIQRTQQEDSAVYLCASSDRTTNEKLFFGSGTQLSVL.

With regard to this clone: The germline gene is not matched at one end of the junction; a read error may be the cause. The chain combines TRBV7-7 with TRBJ2-5; 8 bases map to TRBD1. The CDR3 is made up of 13 amino acids. Germline CDR1 SSHAT, CDR2 FNYEAQ (reference sequence). CDR3 sequence (DNA): TGTGCTAGCAGCCCCCAGACAGGGGTGACCCAGTACTTC. It specifies CASSPQTGVTQYF.

This chain joins TRBV30 and TRBJ2-7, with 8 bases lining up with TRBD2. Germline V gene data show CDR1 as GTSNPN and CDR2 as SVGIG (reference sequence). V gave up 3 bases and J gave up 7 bases; unmatched junction bases: 26. The CDR3 is 19 amino acids. The CDR3 protein is CAWRPTRSETSVVLGEQYF. In nucleotides, the CDR3 is TGTGCCTGGAGACCCACCCGATCCGAGACTAGCGTCGTACTGGGTGAGCAGTACTTC. Full variable domain (remainder filled in from reference TRBV30 and TRBJ2-7): SQTIHQWPATLVQPVGSPLSLECTVEGTSNPNLYWYRQAAGRGLQLLFYSVGIGQISSEVPQNLSASRPQDRQFILSSKKLLLSDSGFYLCAWRPTRSETSVVLGEQYFGPGTRLTVT.

The CDR3 reads CASSLVGYEQYF. In nucleotides, the CDR3 is TGCGCCAGCAGCTTGGTGGGATACGAGCAGTACTTC. The rearrangement joins TRBV5-1 to TRBJ2-7; D call uncertain. The CDR3 runs 12 residues. Trimming took off 0 bases at V and 4 bases at J, with 5 bases between the two ends. Germline loops: CDR1 SGHRS, CDR2 YFSETQ. The whole variable domain, filled in from reference TRBV5-1 and TRBJ2-7, reads KAGVTQTPRYLIKTRGQQVTLSCSPISGHRSVSWYQQTPGQGLQFLFEYFSETQRNKGNFPGRFSGRQFSNSRSEMNVSTLELGDSALYLCASSLVGYEQYFGPGTRLTVT.

The chain joins TRBV29-1 to TRBJ1-1, with D perhaps matching TRBD1 (5 bases). Between the trimmed V and J ends, which lost 4 bases and 0 bases, there was a span of 12 bases. Germline V lookup: CDR1 SQVTM, CDR2 ANQGSEA. The CDR3 consists of 14 residues. This chain's CDR3 is CSVVEGLMNTEAFF. Written as DNA, the CDR3 is TGCAGCGTTGTAGAGGGGCTAATGAACACTGAAGCTTTCTTT.

The chain carries TRBV6-1 and TRBJ2-5, with 8 bases lining up with TRBD1. J was trimmed by 2 bases and V by 5 bases; bases with no gene match: 7. Per the germline V gene, CDR1 is MNHNS and CDR2 is SASEGT. The CDR3 length is 15 residues. CDR3 sequence: CASSRTGNGQETQYF. In nucleotides, the CDR3 is TGTGCCAGCAGTAGGACAGGGAATGGACAAGAGACCCAGTACTTC.

The rearrangement uses TRBV5-6 and TRBJ1-4; D may be TRBD1 (6 bases). The CDR3 sequence is 16 residues long. Germline V gene lookup returns CDR1 SGHDT and CDR2 YYEEEE. Deletions cut 5 bases from V and 8 bases from J, with 22 bases between. For the CDR3, the DNA is TGTGCCAGCAGTTACTACCCCCGGACAGTTACAGAAAAACTGTTTTTT. This codes for CASSYYPRTVTEKLFF.

The chain is built from TRBV5-6 and TRBJ1-6; D gene unclear. CDR1 SGHDT and CDR2 YYEEEE come from the germline V gene. CDR3 length: 15 amino acids. The ends were cut back, 0 bases at V and 0 bases at J, with 4 bases in the middle. The CDR3 DNA reads TGTGCCAGCAGCTTGGAGAGCTCCTATAATTCACCCCTCCACTTT. This encodes CASSLESSYNSPLHF.

The V gene is TRBV12-5, the J gene TRBJ1-4; D gene uncertain. Per germline, CDR1 LGHNT and CDR2 FRNRAP. The V end lost 3 bases, the J end lost 8 bases, and 13 bases lay between the germline ends. This CDR3 spans 14 amino acids. The DNA of the CDR3 is TGTGCTAGTGGTTTCGAGGGCCTACCCGAAAAACTGTTTTTT. Protein sequence: CASGFEGLPEKLFF.

This clone showed up just once. This chain uses TRBV7-2 with TRBJ1-2; no firm D call. This CDR3 comprises 12 residues. Deletions cut 0 bases from V and 8 bases from J, with 7 bases between. Germline CDR1 SGHTA, CDR2 FQGNSA. CDR3 sequence reads: CASSLARTGYTF. CDR3 in DNA: TGTGCCAGCAGCTTAGCTAGGACGGGCTACACCTTC. Using reference TRBV7-2 and TRBJ1-2 for the parts outside the CDR3, the full variable domain is GAGVSQSPSNKVTEKGKDVELRCDPISGHTALYWYRQSLGQGLEFLIYFQGNSAPDKSGLPSDRFSAERTGGSVSTLTIQRTQQEDSAVYLCASSLARTGYTFGSGTRLTVV.

The chain recombines TRBV18 with TRBJ1-1; D is uncertain. CDR3 length: 12 amino acids. CDR1 and CDR2 from the germline V gene are KGHSH and LQKENI. V dropped 1 base and J dropped 7 bases, with 7 bases sitting between them. This CDR3 reads CASSPRAIEAFF. For the CDR3, the DNA is TGTGCCAGCTCACCACGGGCGATTGAAGCTTTCTTT. The full variable domain, completed using reference TRBV18 and TRBJ1-1, is NAGVMQNPRHLVRRRGQEARLRCSPMKGHSHVYWYRQLPEEGLKFMVYLQKENIIDESGMPKERFSAEFPKEGPSILRIQQVVRGDSAAYFCASSPRAIEAFFGQGTRLTVV.

V and J are TRBV4-3 and TRBJ2-2, with 8 positions matching TRBD1. CDR1 and CDR2 (germline): LGHNA, YSLEER. Trimming removed 3 bases from V and 5 bases from J; junction bases left unmatched: 11. The CDR3 is 17 amino acids. The DNA for the CDR3 is TGCGCCAGCAGCCACGAACACAGGGGGTCTATAACCGGGGAGCTGTTTTTT. Translating it yields CASSHEHRGSITGELFF.

V is TRBV6-6 and J is TRBJ2-1; TRBD2 matches 9 bases. CDR1 and CDR2 from the germline V gene are MNHNY and SVGAGI (reference sequence). The V segment lost 6 bases and the J segment 2 bases; nucleotides outside the gene matches: 8. CDR3 size: 16 residues. The CDR3 sequence is CASRGVRGGAYNEQFF. The CDR3 nucleotides read TGTGCCAGCAGGGGGGTGCGGGGGGGCGCCTACAATGAGCAGTTCTTC.

CDR3 sequence (DNA): TGTGCCAGCAGTACGGCCGGGACATATTCTGGCTACACCTTC. Its protein product is CASSTAGTYSGYTF. The rearrangement uses TRBV28 and TRBJ1-2; D may be TRBD1 (6 bases). The CDR3 runs 14 residues. V dropped 5 bases and J dropped 7 bases, with 17 bases sitting between them. Per the germline V gene, CDR1 is MDHEN and CDR2 is SYDVKM.